One TCR beta chain is described in this entry. The cohort comprised adults aged roughly 18 to 100 years residing in approximately 25 US areas. Which cohort a participant joined came from the clinical history participants gave. This table comes from immunoSEQ multiplex PCR, and its TCRdb copy is limited to in-frame clones, with some not included. This table holds roughly 210,000 clones, around 86% found once. CDR1 and CDR2 (germline): SGHRS, YFSETQ. This CDR3 has 18 residues. V was pared by 0 bases and J by 1 base, with 8 bases of the junction left unmatched. The data are from a study of blood T cell repertoires in COVID-19. Study-wide context: Collection of acute and convalescent COVID-19 samples took place in the United States, Italy and Spain. T cells, B-cell-depleted T cells, or PBMCs provided the cDNA or gDNA that served as material.

The source of this sequence is a man under 40 in a cohort exposed to, infected with or recovered from COVID-19 (not recorded which). The chain carries TRBV5-1 and TRBJ2-7, with 12 bases lining up with TRBD2. Sample: PBMCs or T cells enriched from blood (not recorded which). DNA for the CDR3: TGCGCCAGCAGCTTGGTGGAGCTAGCGGGAGGGAGATCCTACGAGCAGTACTTC. It is translated as CASSLVELAGGRSYEQYF.